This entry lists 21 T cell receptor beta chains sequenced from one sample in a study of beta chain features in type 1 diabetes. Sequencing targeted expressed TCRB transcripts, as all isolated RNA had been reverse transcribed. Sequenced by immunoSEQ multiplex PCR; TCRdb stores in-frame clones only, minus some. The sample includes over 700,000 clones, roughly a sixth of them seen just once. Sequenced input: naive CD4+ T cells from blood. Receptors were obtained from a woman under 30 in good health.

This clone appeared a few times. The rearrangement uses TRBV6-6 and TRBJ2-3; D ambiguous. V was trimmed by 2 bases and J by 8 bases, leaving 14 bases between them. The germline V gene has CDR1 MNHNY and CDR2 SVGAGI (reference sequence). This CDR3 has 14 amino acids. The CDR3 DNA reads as TGTGCCAGCAGTTACGGCCAGCCTCTCCCTACGCAGTATTTT. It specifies CASSYGQPLPTQYF.

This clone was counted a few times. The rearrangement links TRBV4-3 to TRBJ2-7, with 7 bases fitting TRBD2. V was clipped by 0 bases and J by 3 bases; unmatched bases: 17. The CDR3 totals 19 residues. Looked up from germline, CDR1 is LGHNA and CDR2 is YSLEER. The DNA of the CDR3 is TGCGCCAGCAGCCAAGATCGATCACGAACGGGGGGAATATACTACGAGCAGTACTTC. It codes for CASSQDRSRTGGIYYEQYF.

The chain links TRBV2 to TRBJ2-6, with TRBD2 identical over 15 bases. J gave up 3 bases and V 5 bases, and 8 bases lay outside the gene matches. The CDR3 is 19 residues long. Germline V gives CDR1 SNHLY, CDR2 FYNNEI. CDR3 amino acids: CASSRRGLAGGSGANVLTF. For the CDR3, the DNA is TGTGCCAGCAGTCGAAGGGGACTAGCGGGAGGAAGTGGGGCCAACGTCCTGACTTTC.

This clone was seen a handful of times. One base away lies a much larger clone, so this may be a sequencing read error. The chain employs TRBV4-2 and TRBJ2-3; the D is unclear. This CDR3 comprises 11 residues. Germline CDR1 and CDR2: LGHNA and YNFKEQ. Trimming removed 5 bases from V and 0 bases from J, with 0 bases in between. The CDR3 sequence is CASSSTDTQYF. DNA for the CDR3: TGTGCCAGCAGCAGCACAGATACGCAGTATTTT.

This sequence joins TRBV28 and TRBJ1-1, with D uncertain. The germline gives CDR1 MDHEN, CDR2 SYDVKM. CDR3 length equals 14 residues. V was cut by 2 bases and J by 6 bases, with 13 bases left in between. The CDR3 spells CASSLRVLRAEAFF. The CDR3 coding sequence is TGTGCCAGCAGTTTAAGGGTTCTACGGGCTGAAGCTTTCTTT.

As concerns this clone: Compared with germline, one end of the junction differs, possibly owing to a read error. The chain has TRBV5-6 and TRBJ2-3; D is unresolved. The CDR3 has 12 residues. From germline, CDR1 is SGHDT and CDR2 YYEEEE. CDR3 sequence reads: CANSLHTDTQYF. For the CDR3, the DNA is TGTGCCAACAGCTTGCACACAGATACGCAGTATTTT. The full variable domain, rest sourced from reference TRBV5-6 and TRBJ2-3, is DAGVTQSPTHLIKTRGQQVTLRCSPKSGHDTVSWYQQALGQGPQFIFQYYEEEERQRGNFPDRFSGHQFPNYSSELNVNALLLGDSALYLCANSLHTDTQYFGPGTRLTVL.

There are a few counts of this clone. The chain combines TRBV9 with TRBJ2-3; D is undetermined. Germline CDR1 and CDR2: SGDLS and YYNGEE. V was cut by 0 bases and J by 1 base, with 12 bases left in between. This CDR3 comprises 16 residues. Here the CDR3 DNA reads TGTGCCAGCAGCGTAGGGGTGGACCCACGCACAGATACGCAGTATTTT. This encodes CASSVGVDPRTDTQYF.

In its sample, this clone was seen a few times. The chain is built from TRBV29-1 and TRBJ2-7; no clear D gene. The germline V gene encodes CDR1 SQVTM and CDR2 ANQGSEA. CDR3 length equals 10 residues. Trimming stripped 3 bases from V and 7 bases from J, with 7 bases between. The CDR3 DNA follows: TGCAGCGTTGACCCCAGGGAGCAGTACTTC. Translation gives CSVDPREQYF.

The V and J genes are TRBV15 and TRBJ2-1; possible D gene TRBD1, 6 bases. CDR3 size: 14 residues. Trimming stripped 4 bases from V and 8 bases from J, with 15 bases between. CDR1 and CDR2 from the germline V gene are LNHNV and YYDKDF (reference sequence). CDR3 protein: CATSKGEQRHEQFF. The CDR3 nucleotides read TGTGCCACCAGCAAGGGGGAGCAAAGGCATGAGCAGTTCTTC.

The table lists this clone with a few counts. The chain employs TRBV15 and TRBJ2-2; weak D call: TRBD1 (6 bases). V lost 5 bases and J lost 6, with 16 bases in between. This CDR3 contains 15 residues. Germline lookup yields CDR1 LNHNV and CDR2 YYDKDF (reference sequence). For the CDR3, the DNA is TGTGCCACCAGCCGCGAGTGGGGGCAAGCCGGGGAGCTGTTTTTT. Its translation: CATSREWGQAGELFF.

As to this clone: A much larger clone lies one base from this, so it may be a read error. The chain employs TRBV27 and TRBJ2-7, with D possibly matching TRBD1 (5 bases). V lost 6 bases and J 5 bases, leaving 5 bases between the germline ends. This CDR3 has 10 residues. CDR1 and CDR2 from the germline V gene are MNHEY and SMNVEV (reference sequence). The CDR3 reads CASRGDEQYF. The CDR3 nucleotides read TGTGCCAGCAGAGGGGACGAGCAGTACTTC.

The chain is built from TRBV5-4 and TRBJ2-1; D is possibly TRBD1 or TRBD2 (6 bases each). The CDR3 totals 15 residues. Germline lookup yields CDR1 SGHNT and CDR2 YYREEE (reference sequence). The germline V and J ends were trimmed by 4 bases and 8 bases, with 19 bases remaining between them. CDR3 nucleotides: TGTGCCAGCAGCCTACCCGGGGGCGGTGGTCATGAGCAGTTCTTC. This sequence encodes CASSLPGGGGHEQFF. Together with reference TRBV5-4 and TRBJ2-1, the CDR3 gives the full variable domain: ETGVTQSPTHLIKTRGQQVTLRCSSQSGHNTVSWYQQALGQGPQFIFQYYREEENGRGNFPPRFSGLQFPNYSSELNVNALELDDSALYLCASSLPGGGGHEQFFGPGTRLTVL.

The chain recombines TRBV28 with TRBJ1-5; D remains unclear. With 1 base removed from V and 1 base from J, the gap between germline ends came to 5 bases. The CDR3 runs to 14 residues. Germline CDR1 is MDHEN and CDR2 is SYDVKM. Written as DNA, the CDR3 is TGTGCCAGCAGTTTATCAGTCAGCAATCAGCCCCAGCATTTT. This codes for CASSLSVSNQPQHF.

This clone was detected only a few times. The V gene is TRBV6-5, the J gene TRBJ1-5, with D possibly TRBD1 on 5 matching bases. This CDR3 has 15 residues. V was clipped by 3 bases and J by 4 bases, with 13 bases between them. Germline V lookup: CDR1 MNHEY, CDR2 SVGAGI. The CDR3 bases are TGTGCCAGCAGTTATACAGGTCGGGGGAATCAGCCCCAGCATTTT. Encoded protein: CASSYTGRGNQPQHF.

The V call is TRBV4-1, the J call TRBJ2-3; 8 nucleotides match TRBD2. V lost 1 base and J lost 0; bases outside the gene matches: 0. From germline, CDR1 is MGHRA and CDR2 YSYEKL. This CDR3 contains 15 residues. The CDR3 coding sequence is TGCGCCAGCAGCCAAGGGACTAGCAGCACAGATACGCAGTATTTT. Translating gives CASSQGTSSTDTQYF.

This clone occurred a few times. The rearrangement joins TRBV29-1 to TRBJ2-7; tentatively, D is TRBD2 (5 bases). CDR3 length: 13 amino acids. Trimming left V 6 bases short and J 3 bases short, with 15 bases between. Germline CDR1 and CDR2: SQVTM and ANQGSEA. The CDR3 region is CSVTLSGYYEQYF. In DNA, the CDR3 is TGCAGCGTGACCCTTTCGGGGTACTACGAGCAGTACTTC.

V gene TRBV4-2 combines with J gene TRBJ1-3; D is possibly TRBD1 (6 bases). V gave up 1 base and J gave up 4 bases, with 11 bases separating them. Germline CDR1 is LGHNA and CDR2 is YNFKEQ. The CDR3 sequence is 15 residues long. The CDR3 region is CASSQARGTGNTIYF. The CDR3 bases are TGTGCCAGCAGCCAAGCCCGCGGGACAGGAAACACCATATATTTT.

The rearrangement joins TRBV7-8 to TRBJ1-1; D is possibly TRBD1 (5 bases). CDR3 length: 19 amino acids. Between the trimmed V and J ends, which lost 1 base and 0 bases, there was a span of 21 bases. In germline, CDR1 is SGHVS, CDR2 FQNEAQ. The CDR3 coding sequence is TGTGCCAGCAGCTTAGTACCCTTGTCCGGCAGGGCCCTGAACACTGAAGCTTTCTTT. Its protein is CASSLVPLSGRALNTEAFF.

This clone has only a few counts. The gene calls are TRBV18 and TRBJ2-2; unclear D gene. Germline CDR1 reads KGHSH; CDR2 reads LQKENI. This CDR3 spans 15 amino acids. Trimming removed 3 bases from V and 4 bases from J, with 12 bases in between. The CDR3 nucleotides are TGTGCCAGCTCACCTCGAGACCCGAGCACCGGGGAGCTGTTTTTT. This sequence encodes CASSPRDPSTGELFF.

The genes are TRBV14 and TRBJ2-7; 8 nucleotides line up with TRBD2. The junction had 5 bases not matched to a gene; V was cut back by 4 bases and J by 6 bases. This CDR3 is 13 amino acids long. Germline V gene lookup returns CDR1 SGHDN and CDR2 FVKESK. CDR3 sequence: CASSRTTSGEQYF. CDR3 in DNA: TGTGCCAGCAGCCGCACCACTAGCGGCGAGCAGTACTTC.

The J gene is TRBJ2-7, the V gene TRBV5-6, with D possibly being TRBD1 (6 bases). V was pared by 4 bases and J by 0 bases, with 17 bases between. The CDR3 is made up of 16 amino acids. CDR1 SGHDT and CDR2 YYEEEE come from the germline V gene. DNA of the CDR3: TGTGCCAGCAGCCCGTCCAAGACAGGATTCTCCTACGAGCAGTACTTC. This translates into CASSPSKTGFSYEQYF.